Shown below are 13 T cell receptor beta chains from a single sample sequenced in a study of CD8+ T cells in alopecia areata. Treatment defined: oral pan-JAK inhibitor, 5-10 mg twice daily. RNA was isolated and reverse transcribed to cDNA, the sequencing template. Sequencing was performed with immunoSEQ multiplex PCR; in TCRdb, only in-frame clones are kept and a portion is missing. The table records fewer than 150,000 clones, roughly 50% of them present only once. The sample was CD4+ T cells sorted from blood, taken at week 24, from a patient treated with tofacitinib. Receptor source: a human donor with alopecia areata.

This sequence joins TRBV7-2 and TRBJ2-7, with 8 bases identical to TRBD2. J gave up 6 bases and V 5 bases, and 12 bases lay outside the gene matches. The CDR3 is 15 residues long. Germline lookup yields CDR1 SGHTA and CDR2 FQGNSA. The CDR3 DNA reads TGTGCCAGCAGCCCAAGCGGGGGAGGGCAGGGCGAGCAGTACTTC. Translating gives CASSPSGGGQGEQYF.

This rearrangement joins TRBV29-1 to TRBJ1-4, with TRBD1 identical over 10 bases. The CDR3 sequence is 13 residues long. Germline V CDR1 and CDR2: SQVTM, ANQGSEA. Unmatched junction bases numbered 4, after V lost 4 bases and J lost 8 bases. The CDR3 nucleotides read TGCAGCGTTGGGGGACAGGGGTTCGAAAAACTGTTTTTT. Encoded protein: CSVGGQGFEKLFF.

In this sample, this clone turned up a few times. The J gene is TRBJ1-3, the V gene TRBV7-9, with no clear D. The V gene lost 5 bases and the J gene lost 5 bases, with 7 bases spanning the gap. Germline V gene data show CDR1 as SEHNR and CDR2 as FQNEAQ (reference sequence). The CDR3 contains 12 residues. The CDR3 is CASSPTRNTIYF. The CDR3 nucleotides read TGTGCCAGCAGCCCGACGCGAAACACCATATATTTT.

This clone showed up just a few times. The chain recombines TRBV27 with TRBJ1-5; the D is unclear. This CDR3 has 13 amino acids. V dropped 0 bases and J dropped 6 bases, with 6 bases sitting between them. Germline V gene sequence: CDR1 MNHEY, CDR2 SMNVEV (reference sequence). The CDR3 region has the DNA TGTGCCAGCAGTTTATCGGAGGGTCAGCCCCAGCATTTT. It encodes CASSLSEGQPQHF.

The chain links TRBV2 to TRBJ1-4; D remains unclear. CDR3 length: 11 amino acids. CDR1 is SNHLY, CDR2 FYNNEI, per germline. With 5 bases removed from V and 12 bases from J, the gap between germline ends came to 10 bases. DNA of the CDR3: TGTGCCAGCAGTTATCCGAGACAACTGTTTTTT. Translated, it gives CASSYPRQLFF.

The chain joins TRBV7-9 to TRBJ1-2, with a possible D match to TRBD1 (5 bases). Trimming took off 7 bases at V and 1 base at J, with 16 bases between the two ends. The CDR3 loop spans 15 amino acids. Germline values: CDR1 SEHNR, CDR2 FQNEAQ (reference sequence). In DNA, the CDR3 is TGTGCCAGCACCCCGGGTGGGGGATATAACTATGGCTACACCTTC. Translation: CASTPGGGYNYGYTF.

The chain has TRBV9 and TRBJ2-3, with 9 bases aligning to TRBD2. V dropped 3 bases and J dropped 1; count of bases not matched to a gene: 6. Germline CDR1 SGDLS, CDR2 YYNGEE. The CDR3 has 16 residues. This CDR3 is CASSAGVAGGTDTQYF. Here the CDR3 DNA reads TGTGCCAGCAGCGCGGGAGTAGCGGGGGGCACAGATACGCAGTATTTT.

The chain couples TRBV25-1 to TRBJ1-2; D is ambiguous. The CDR3 is 13 amino acids. V gave up 1 base and J gave up 4 bases, with 7 bases separating them. Germline CDR1 reads MGHDK; CDR2 reads SYGVNS. The CDR3 DNA reads as TGTGCCAGCAGTGAATCGGCTGGCTATGGCTACACCTTC. Protein sequence: CASSESAGYGYTF.

This chain links TRBV7-3 with TRBJ2-7, with D perhaps matching TRBD2 (5 bases). Germline CDR1 is SGHTA and CDR2 is FQGTGA. Trimming removed 5 bases at V and 3 bases at J, with 17 bases between. CDR3 length equals 15 residues. The CDR3 coding sequence is TGTGCCAGCAGCAGATACCAGGCCGGGGTCTACGAGCAGTACTTC. Protein: CASSRYQAGVYEQYF.

The V call is TRBV28, the J call TRBJ2-3; D is unresolved. This CDR3 has 16 residues. Looked up from germline, CDR1 is MDHEN and CDR2 is SYDVKM. V shed 4 bases and J shed 6 bases, with 20 bases lying between them. In nucleotides, the CDR3 is TGTGCCAGCAGTTCCTATCTACAGAGCCTGAGGGATACGCAGTATTTT. Protein sequence: CASSSYLQSLRDTQYF.

This clone appeared a single time. V is TRBV7-2 and J is TRBJ2-5; TRBD1 is a possible D gene (6 bases). The CDR3 loop spans 13 amino acids. Germline loops: CDR1 SGHTA, CDR2 FQGNSA. Trimming removed 4 bases at V and 2 bases at J, with 8 bases between. CDR3 nucleotides: TGTGCCAGCAGCTGGGGGCGTCAAGAGACCCAGTACTTC. Translated, it gives CASSWGRQETQYF.

The V and J genes are TRBV6-5 and TRBJ1-6; TRBD1 agrees at 7 bases. This CDR3 is built from 15 residues. The germline gives CDR1 MNHEY, CDR2 SVGAGI. Germline trimming cut 8 bases from V and 10 bases from J; bases unmatched to any gene: 14. The CDR3 DNA reads TGTGCCAGCCAAATCCGATCGACAGGGCAATCACCCCTCCACTTT. The encoded protein is CASQIRSTGQSPLHF.

There are a few counts of this clone. This chain uses TRBV2 with TRBJ2-3; the D is unclear. Germline loops: CDR1 SNHLY, CDR2 FYNNEI. There are 13 residues in the CDR3. Trimming left V 8 bases short and J 6 bases short, with 15 bases between. DNA for the CDR3: TGTGCCAGCTCACAACTTGAGATGGATACGCAGTATTTT. Protein sequence: CASSQLEMDTQYF.